These 30 T cell receptor beta chains share one sample of origin, sequenced in a study of OX40 agonist ivuxolimab in advanced cancers. Sequencing was performed with immunoSEQ multiplex PCR; in TCRdb, only in-frame clones are kept and a portion is missing. The sample carries about 72,000 clones, 80% to 90% recorded once. The material was CD4+ or CD8+ T cells sorted from blood, obtained in a trial of the OX40 agonist ivuxolimab. The source of these receptors is an adult with an advanced solid tumor such as melanoma, head and neck, liver or kidney cancer.

This clone was found once. This chain connects TRBV6-5 to TRBJ1-5; no clear D. The V end was cut by 5 bases, the J end by 6 bases, with 11 bases between. From germline, CDR1 is MNHEY and CDR2 SVGAGI. The CDR3 is 13 amino acids. The CDR3 sequence: CASSEYSAQPQHF. The CDR3 DNA is TGTGCCAGCAGTGAATATTCTGCTCAGCCCCAGCATTTT.

The rearrangement links TRBV10-2 to TRBJ1-3; the D is unclear. The length of the CDR3 is 15 residues. V lost 2 bases to trimming and J lost 2 bases, with 10 bases between them. Germline V CDR1 and CDR2: WSHSY, SAAADI. The DNA for the CDR3 is TGCGCCAGCAGTGAGCTCCTCATGGCTGGAAACACCATATATTTT. Protein sequence: CASSELLMAGNTIYF.

This rearrangement joins TRBV6-1 to TRBJ2-7; D remains unclear. This CDR3 region has 14 residues. Per germline, CDR1 MNHNS and CDR2 SASEGT. With 5 bases removed from V and 2 bases from J, the gap between germline ends came to 13 bases. The CDR3 region has the DNA TGTGCCAGCAGTCGCTCCACTGGGCCCTACGAGCAGTACTTC. The encoded protein is CASSRSTGPYEQYF.

The chain joins TRBV5-8 to TRBJ2-1; D might be TRBD1 or TRBD2, each matching 5 bases. Germline CDR1 reads SGHTS; CDR2 reads YDEGEE. This CDR3 is built from 15 residues. V was clipped by 6 bases and J by 8 bases, with 21 bases between them. In nucleotides, the CDR3 is TGTGCCAGCACCACCGGTGGGACGGGTTTGGATGAGCAGTTCTTC. The encoded protein is CASTTGGTGLDEQFF. The variable domain in full, completed from reference TRBV5-8 and TRBJ2-1, reads EAGVTQSPTHLIKTRGQQATLRCSPISGHTSVYWYQQALGLGLQFLLWYDEGEERNRGNFPPRFSGRQFPNYSSELNVNALELEDSALYLCASTTGGTGLDEQFFGPGTRLTVL.

The table lists this clone with a count of one. The gene calls are TRBV5-1 and TRBJ2-1, with D perhaps TRBD1 (5 bases). Germline CDR1 and CDR2: SGHRS and YFSETQ. The CDR3 is made up of 15 amino acids. Deletions cut 0 bases from V and 8 bases from J, with 15 bases between. The CDR3 DNA sequence: TGCGCCAGCAGCTTGGGGGGCTCGTCGTACGATGAGCAGTTCTTC. Its protein is CASSLGGSSYDEQFF.

The chain combines TRBV4-1 with TRBJ2-3, with 12 bases identical to TRBD2. With 3 bases clipped from V and 10 bases from J, the junction kept 11 bases outside the gene matches. Germline CDR1 and CDR2: MGHRA and YSYEKL. The CDR3 totals 16 residues. CDR3 protein: CASSHNPSGGAGAQYF. CDR3 DNA sequence: TGCGCCAGCAGCCATAACCCTAGCGGGGGGGCCGGTGCGCAGTATTTT.

The chain has TRBV7-2 and TRBJ2-7, with D unclear. V dropped 3 bases and J dropped 2 bases, with 5 bases sitting between them. Germline-derived CDR1 and CDR2 are SGHTA and FQGNSA. The CDR3 is 12 amino acids. The CDR3 region is CASSLGTYEQYF. The CDR3 DNA follows: TGTGCCAGCAGCTTGGGGACCTACGAGCAGTACTTC.

V is TRBV30 and J is TRBJ1-2; D unresolved. Germline V gene lookup returns CDR1 GTSNPN and CDR2 SVGIG (reference sequence). Trimming took 3 bases from V and 2 from J, leaving 10 bases between them. The CDR3 has 13 amino acids. The CDR3 spells CAWSPGSNYGYTF. Here the CDR3 DNA reads TGTGCCTGGAGCCCGGGCTCAAACTATGGCTACACCTTC.

The V and J genes are TRBV2 and TRBJ1-1; D may be TRBD1 (5 bases). The V end lost 7 bases, the J end lost 1 base, and 7 bases lay between the germline ends. The CDR3 covers 12 residues. In germline, CDR1 is SNHLY, CDR2 FYNNEI. CDR3 residues: CASTGKNTEAFF. The DNA of the CDR3 is TGTGCCAGCACAGGGAAGAACACTGAAGCTTTCTTT.

This clone was detected only a few times. This chain links TRBV5-1 with TRBJ2-3; 9 nucleotides align to TRBD1. J lost 3 bases, V lost 4 bases, and 6 bases had no gene match. Germline V gene data show CDR1 as SGHRS and CDR2 as YFSETQ. This CDR3 comprises 15 residues. CDR3 in DNA: TGCGCCAGCAGCAAAGGACAGGGGTGGACAGATACGCAGTATTTT. This gives the protein CASSKGQGWTDTQYF.

This chain links TRBV27 with TRBJ2-2, with TRBD1 as a possible D gene (5 bases). The germline V and J ends were trimmed by 7 bases and 8 bases, with 14 bases remaining between them. The CDR3 has 13 amino acids. Germline assignment: CDR1 MNHEY and CDR2 SMNVEV (reference sequence). CDR3 region: CASNSGWKGELFF. For the CDR3, the DNA is TGTGCCAGCAATTCAGGGTGGAAAGGGGAGCTGTTTTTT.

This clone was recorded once. This rearrangement joins TRBV9 to TRBJ2-7; no firm D call. The germline CDR1 and CDR2 sequences are SGDLS and YYNGEE. The CDR3 runs 16 residues. With 4 bases removed from V and 5 bases from J, the gap between germline ends came to 22 bases. The CDR3 DNA is TGTGCCAGCAGCTCTTCGGACGGGCTCGCCTTCCACGAGCAGTACTTC. It codes for CASSSSDGLAFHEQYF.

This clone was recorded once. This chain joins TRBV10-3 and TRBJ1-1; D is ambiguous. The CDR3 runs to 13 residues. Germline loops: CDR1 ENHRY, CDR2 SYGVKD. V lost 11 bases and J lost 2, with 15 bases in between. CDR3 region: CAVSREPNTEAFF. CDR3 DNA sequence: TGTGCCGTTTCACGGGAACCTAACACTGAAGCTTTCTTT.

The V call is TRBV30, the J call TRBJ2-7; 7 bases line up with TRBD1. CDR3 length equals 12 residues. V gave up 2 bases and J gave up 10 bases; unmatched junction bases: 8. From germline, CDR1 is GTSNPN and CDR2 SVGIG (reference sequence). The CDR3 DNA reads as TGTGCCTGGAGTCCGACAGGGCTGGAACAGTACTTC. Translation gives CAWSPTGLEQYF.

This clone occurred once. The CDR3 sequence is CASSGWTSGRLHNEGTDTQYF. CDR3 nucleotide sequence: TGTGCCAGCAGTGGTTGGACATCAGGTAGACTACACAACGAAGGAACAGATACGCAGTATTTT. V usage is TRBV2 and J usage is TRBJ2-3; the D call may be TRBD1 or TRBD2 (5 bases each). The CDR3 loop spans 21 amino acids. The germline CDR1 and CDR2 sequences are SNHLY and FYNNEI. V lost 4 bases and J lost 3, with 32 bases in between.

The genes are TRBV21-1 and TRBJ2-6; the table's D call TRBD2 went unverified against the DNA. TRBV21-1 is reported as a pseudogene. This CDR3 comprises 18 residues. The CDR3 is CASRKGRDPSSGANVLTF. The CDR3 DNA reads as TGTGCCAGCAGAAAAGGGAGGGACCCCAGCTCTGGGGCCAACGTCCTGACTTTC.

V gene TRBV28 combines with J gene TRBJ2-1, with D possibly being TRBD1 (6 bases). Germline lookup yields CDR1 MDHEN and CDR2 SYDVKM. The CDR3 covers 14 residues. Trimming pared 8 bases from V and 4 bases from J, leaving 15 bases between. The CDR3 is CASSRGRGYNEQFF. CDR3 coding DNA: TGTGCCAGCTCACGGGGCAGGGGTTACAATGAGCAGTTCTTC. The entire variable domain, with the rest obtained from reference TRBV28 and TRBJ2-1, is as follows: DVKVTQSSRYLVKRTGEKVFLECVQDMDHENMFWYRQDPGLGLRLIYFSYDVKMKEKGDIPEGYSVSREKKERFSLILESASTNQTSMYLCASSRGRGYNEQFFGPGTRLTVL.

The genes are TRBV19 and TRBJ2-5, with 13 positions matching TRBD2. The V gene's germline CDR1 is LNHDA and CDR2 SQIVND (reference sequence). CDR3 length: 16 amino acids. J gave up 5 bases and V 10 bases, and 13 bases lay outside the gene matches. The chain's CDR3 is CATTTSGRPGSETQYF. The CDR3 DNA sequence: TGTGCCACCACGACTAGCGGGAGGCCCGGGTCTGAGACCCAGTACTTC.

The rearrangement uses TRBV28 and TRBJ2-7; D is uncertain. Germline CDR1 and CDR2: MDHEN and SYDVKM. The ends were cut back, 8 bases at V and 2 bases at J, with 7 bases in the middle. CDR3 size: 11 residues. CDR3 DNA sequence: TGTGCCAGCTGCAGAGCCTACGAGCAGTACTTC. Translation: CASCRAYEQYF.

This clone has just one count. V usage is TRBV6-1 and J usage is TRBJ2-1, with D unclear. There are 15 residues in the CDR3. Germline lookup yields CDR1 MNHNS and CDR2 SASEGT. V was shortened by 5 bases and J by 4 bases, with 15 bases between the two germline ends. This CDR3 is CASSKGPDGYNEQFF. CDR3 nucleotide sequence: TGTGCCAGCAGTAAGGGCCCAGACGGGTACAATGAGCAGTTCTTC.

This clone was detected once. CDR3 bases: TGTGCCAGCAGTGAAGCGGCGGGAGGGCCGCTAGGGCAGTACTTC. Protein product: CASSEAAGGPLGQYF. V is TRBV6-1 and J is TRBJ2-7, with 9 bases fitting TRBD2. After removal of 0 bases from V and 9 bases from J, the junction contained 9 bases not matched to a gene. Germline CDR1 and CDR2: MNHNS and SASEGT. The CDR3 is 15 residues long.

The rearrangement joins TRBV18 to TRBJ2-1, with a weak D call TRBD1 (5 bases). Per the germline V gene, CDR1 is KGHSH and CDR2 is LQKENI. The CDR3 contains 14 residues. Between the trimmed V and J ends, which lost 3 bases and 1 base, there was a span of 7 bases. The CDR3 DNA reads as TGTGCCAGCTCACCTACAGGTTCCTACAATGAGCAGTTCTTC. As protein: CASSPTGSYNEQFF.

This chain joins TRBV5-4 and TRBJ2-1, with D unclear. V was shortened by 2 bases and J by 10 bases, with 19 bases between the two germline ends. The germline V gene has CDR1 SGHNT and CDR2 YYREEE (reference sequence). This CDR3 contains 15 residues. CDR3 loop: CASSLLLQTRPEQFF. The DNA of the CDR3 is TGTGCCAGCAGCTTATTACTCCAAACACGACCAGAGCAGTTCTTC. The complete variable domain, with remaining parts taken from reference TRBV5-4 and TRBJ2-1, reads ETGVTQSPTHLIKTRGQQVTLRCSSQSGHNTVSWYQQALGQGPQFIFQYYREEENGRGNFPPRFSGLQFPNYSSELNVNALELDDSALYLCASSLLLQTRPEQFFGPGTRLTVL.

Only a few counts were recorded for this clone. The genes are TRBV6-5 and TRBJ1-6; possibly TRBD1 for D (6 bases). The germline gives CDR1 MNHEY, CDR2 SVGAGI. V was clipped by 2 bases and J by 8 bases, with 13 bases between them. This CDR3 has 15 amino acids. The CDR3 is CASSYAGGWDSPLHF. In nucleotides, the CDR3 is TGTGCCAGCAGTTACGCTGGGGGCTGGGATTCACCCCTCCACTTT.

The rearrangement joins TRBV2 to TRBJ2-3; no clear D gene. The V and J ends lost 10 bases and 7 bases respectively, with 21 bases between them. The CDR3 runs 14 residues. Germline CDR1 is SNHLY and CDR2 is FYNNEI. CDR3 coding DNA: TGTGCCACGGCCGCGGACGGTTTGTCAAATACGCAGTATTTT. It yields the protein CATAADGLSNTQYF. Full variable domain (missing parts from reference TRBV2 and TRBJ2-3): EPEVTQTPSHQVTQMGQEVILRCVPISNHLYFYWYRQILGQKVEFLVSFYNNEISEKSEIFDDQFSVERPDGSNFTLKIRSTKLEDSAMYFCATAADGLSNTQYFGPGTRLTVL.

This rearrangement joins TRBV4-2 to TRBJ2-2; 7 bases map to TRBD1. Germline CDR1 reads LGHNA; CDR2 reads YNFKEQ. The CDR3 has 15 residues. V lost 2 bases and J lost 2; bases outside the gene matches: 2. The CDR3 DNA follows: TGTGCCAGCAGCCAAACAGGGGTTAACACCGGGGAGCTGTTTTTT. It codes for CASSQTGVNTGELFF.

The rearrangement uses TRBV29-1 and TRBJ2-1; 7 nucleotides align to TRBD1. V was clipped by 5 bases and J by 2 bases; unmatched bases: 9. This CDR3 comprises 15 residues. Germline values: CDR1 SQVTM, CDR2 ANQGSEA. The CDR3 loop reads CSVTRRGQPYNEQFF. The CDR3 DNA sequence: TGCAGCGTTACACGAAGGGGACAGCCCTACAATGAGCAGTTCTTC.

This chain uses TRBV7-9 with TRBJ2-2, with 8 bases matching TRBD1. Trimming cost V 8 bases and J 6 bases; bases outside gene matches: 2. The length of the CDR3 is 12 residues. Germline V gene data show CDR1 as SEHNR and CDR2 as FQNEAQ (reference sequence). The CDR3 DNA follows: TGTGCCAGCGAACAGGGGGCCGGGGAGCTGTTTTTT. The encoded protein is CASEQGAGELFF. Combining the CDR3 with reference TRBV7-9 and TRBJ2-2 gives the whole variable domain DTGVSQNPRHKITKRGQNVTFRCDPISEHNRLYWYRQTLGQGPEFLTYFQNEAQLEKSRLLSDRFSAERPKGSFSTLEIQRTEQGDSAMYLCASEQGAGELFFGEGSRLTVL.

The chain has TRBV28 and TRBJ2-7; no reliable D call. Trimming shortened V by 4 bases and J by 0 bases, and 1 base separated the two germline ends. There are 11 residues in the CDR3. CDR1 and CDR2 from the germline V gene are MDHEN and SYDVKM. This CDR3 is CASSSSYEQYF. CDR3 bases: TGTGCCAGCAGTTCCTCCTACGAGCAGTACTTC.

The chain has TRBV28 and TRBJ1-2; tentatively, D is TRBD1 (6 bases). Germline V gene lookup returns CDR1 MDHEN and CDR2 SYDVKM. This CDR3 is built from 13 residues. Trimming took 5 bases from V and 8 from J, leaving 15 bases between them. CDR3 coding DNA: TGTGCCAGCAGTACCTCACAGGGTGGAGGCTACACCTTC. It is translated as CASSTSQGGGYTF.